The sequence of this T cell receptor beta chain was determined in a study of T cells in Graves' hyperthyroidism and ophthalmopathy. Background on the study: Pretreatment peripheral blood was obtained at initial diagnosis. Findings and limits, study-wide: Stable hyperthyroidism was told apart from ophthalmopathy by a model built on 13 V-J features.

Graves' hyperthyroidism was deemed stable absent ophthalmopathy progression within 18 months. TCR beta CDR3 regions were amplified from RNA. First-round RT-PCR with HTBI primers amplified the TCR CDR3 region. One entry per CDR3 protein results from TCRdb running MiXCR on the multiplex PCR reads. The table records a few hundred thousand distinct CDR3 sequences, 15% to 17% of them present only once. CDR1 and CDR2 (germline): DFQATT, SNEGSKA (reference sequence). V shed 3 bases and J shed 3 bases, with 11 bases lying between them. The CDR3 runs to 13 residues. Ten or more counts support this clonotype. Antigen unknown.

This chain connects TRBV20-1 to TRBJ2-5, with D unclear. Sequencing input: blood. This receptor was identified in a woman aged 25-40 years with Graves' hyperthyroidism. Here the CDR3 DNA reads TGCAGTGCTAGGGGTTTCAACGAAGAGACCCAGTACTTC. Translated: CSARGFNEETQYF.